The rows below give T cell receptor beta chains drawn from one sample of a study of T-cell reconstitution after alpha-beta-depleted transplantation in children. Each CDR3 protein is one row after TCRdb ran MiXCR on the PCR reads. The sample consists of about 580,000 distinct CDR3 sequences, roughly 23% of them appearing once. The sequenced sample was PBMCs, mostly from graft donor cells, obtained 360 days after TCRalphabeta/CD19-depleted stem cell transplant. The source is a boy less than two years old who had a stem cell transplant for acute myeloid leukemia, so the T cells may come from the graft donor. CDR3s include the opening cysteine and the closing phenylalanine or tryptophan. D genes are given only for firm matches. Size values are once, few and many counts, or a class for expanded clones, and some rows have none.

clone_size j_call d_call v_call cdr3_aa cdr3_nt
few TRBJ2-5 NA TRBV7-9 CASSLEHLSRETQYF TGTGCCAGCAGCTTAGAACACCTCTCGAGGGAGACCCAGTACTTC
NA TRBJ1-2 NA TRBV20-1 CSARDLGRNHHLEGYTF TGCAGTGCTAGAGATCTGGGCAGAAACCACCATCTAGAGGGCTACACCTTC
many TRBJ2-6 NA TRBV7-6 CASSLDSVLSGANVLTF TGTGCCAGCAGCTTAGACAGTGTACTATCTGGGGCCAACGTCCTGACTTTC
NA TRBJ1-1 TRBD1 TRBV20-1 CSAPRLGTVYVNTEAFF TGCAGTGCTCCTCGACTGGGGACAGTATACGTGAACACTGAAGCTTTCTTT
few TRBJ1-2 TRBD1 TRBV4-2 CASSQEPRGNGYTF TGTGCCAGCAGCCAAGAACCCAGGGGGAACGGCTACACCTTC
few TRBJ2-3 TRBD2 TRBV4-2 CASSPGTSATDTQYF TGTGCCAGCAGCCCAGGGACTAGCGCTACAGATACGCAGTATTTT
many TRBJ2-5 NA TRBV29-1 CSVVGRGQPQETQYF TGCAGCGTTGTGGGTCGGGGACAACCGCAAGAGACCCAGTACTTC
many TRBJ2-7 NA TRBV20-1 CSAGGQGDEQYF TGCAGTGCTGGAGGGCAGGGCGACGAGCAGTACTTC
many TRBJ2-5 NA TRBV7-8 CASSLSLAQETQYF TGTGCCAGCAGCTTATCGTTGGCTCAAGAGACCCAGTACTTC
few TRBJ2-2 NA TRBV9 CASSVASLANTGELFF TGTGCCAGCAGCGTAGCCTCACTCGCGAACACCGGGGAGCTGTTTTTT
NA TRBJ2-2 NA TRBV20-1 CSAHNAGELFF TGCAGTGCTCACAACGCCGGGGAGCTGTTTTTT
many TRBJ2-7 TRBD1 TRBV30 CAWSPQGWASEQYF TGTGCCTGGAGCCCACAGGGGTGGGCTTCCGAGCAGTACTTC
NA TRBJ2-5 TRBD1 TRBV20-1 CSALRTGETQYF TGCAGTGCTCTACGGACAGGAGAGACCCAGTACTTC
NA TRBJ2-7 NA TRBV6-1 CAVRRDMIEYEQYF TGTGCCGTTCGGCGGGACATGATAGAGTACGAGCAGTACTTC
many TRBJ2-3 NA TRBV12-3/TRBV12-4 CASSFGGRHADTQYF TGTGCCAGCAGTTTTGGGGGACGCCACGCGGATACGCAGTATTTT
few TRBJ2-5 TRBD1 TRBV4-1 CASSQDRPLGETQYF TGCGCCAGCAGCCAGGACAGGCCTCTGGGGGAGACCCAGTACTTC
many TRBJ2-2 NA TRBV11-2 CASSSVLMGTGELFF TGTGCCAGCAGCTCAGTCCTGATGGGCACCGGGGAGCTGTTTTTT
many TRBJ1-6 TRBD1 TRBV20-1 CSAREVDRGISPLHF TGCAGTGCTAGGGAGGTGGACAGGGGGATTTCACCCCTCCACTTT
NA TRBJ2-1 NA TRBV4-2 CASSQEPDSSSYNEQFF TGTGCCAGCAGCCAAGAGCCTGACTCGAGCTCCTACAATGAGCAGTTCTTC
few TRBJ1-5 NA TRBV2 CASSESRYSNQPQHF TGTGCCAGCAGTGAATCAAGGTATAGCAATCAGCCCCAGCATTTT
NA TRBJ2-7 NA TRBV21-1 CASSKVSLTEQYF TGTGCCAGCAGCAAAGTTAGCTTAACAGAACAGTACTTC
NA TRBJ2-1 TRBD2 TRBV4-3 CASSQARGGPMNEQFF TGCGCCAGCAGCCAAGCGCGGGGGGGGCCCATGAATGAGCAGTTCTTC
NA TRBJ2-1 TRBD1 TRBV6-5 CASSFTGVRYNEQFF TGTGCCAGCAGTTTCACAGGGGTTCGCTACAATGAGCAGTTCTTC
many TRBJ2-1 TRBD2 TRBV27 CASSLRAGGLREQFF TGTGCCAGCAGTTTAAGGGCGGGGGGGCTAAGGGAGCAGTTCTTC
NA TRBJ1-1 NA TRBV6-5 CASSYDGGNTEAFF TGTGCCAGCAGTTACGACGGGGGGAACACTGAAGCTTTCTTT
few TRBJ1-6 NA TRBV20-1 CSASFPGGADNSPLHF TGCAGTGCTAGTTTCCCCGGGGGCGCGGATAATTCACCCCTCCACTTT
NA TRBJ2-3 TRBD2 TRBV4-3 CASSQVLLAGTSTDTQYF TGCGCCAGCAGCCAAGTCCTCCTAGCGGGGACCAGCACAGATACGCAGTATTTT
few TRBJ2-1 NA TRBV6-5 CASSYRLSTTAYNEQFF TGTGCCAGCAGTTACCGCCTTTCAACGACAGCCTACAATGAGCAGTTCTTC
NA TRBJ2-3 NA TRBV7-2 CASSLTRGTDTQYF TGTGCCAGCAGTTTGACCCGGGGCACAGATACGCAGTATTTT
NA TRBJ2-5 TRBD2 TRBV20-1 CSALAGDEETQYF TGCAGTGCGTTGGCGGGGGACGAAGAGACCCAGTACTTC
NA TRBJ2-2 NA TRBV28 CASSSVGNTGELFF TGTGCCAGCAGTTCGGTAGGGAACACCGGGGAGCTGTTTTTT
few TRBJ1-1 TRBD1 TRBV12-3/TRBV12-4 CASSSSGGERNTEAFF TGTGCCAGCAGTTCGTCAGGGGGCGAGAGGAACACTGAAGCTTTCTTT
NA TRBJ2-7 NA TRBV12-3/TRBV12-4 CASRGSDYEQYF TGTGCCAGCAGGGGTTCGGACTACGAGCAGTACTTC
few TRBJ1-6 TRBD1 TRBV6-1 CASSRGTDSPLHF TGTGCCAGCAGTAGAGGGACAGATTCACCCCTCCACTTT
NA TRBJ1-3 NA TRBV7-9 CASSYDSSGNTIYF TGTGCCAGCAGCTACGACAGCTCTGGAAACACCATATATTTT
NA TRBJ2-7 NA TRBV6-5 CASSYDHSYEQYF TGTGCCAGCAGTTATGACCACTCCTACGAGCAGTACTTC
many TRBJ2-1 NA TRBV29-1 CSVVLNEQFF TGCAGCGTTGTTCTCAATGAGCAGTTCTTC
many TRBJ1-1 NA TRBV27 CASSLKQNTEAFF TGTGCCAGCAGTTTAAAGCAGAACACTGAAGCTTTCTTT
NA TRBJ2-3 NA TRBV20-1 CSASYAVMGTDTQYF TGCAGTGCTAGCTACGCGGTCATGGGCACAGATACGCAGTATTTT
many TRBJ2-1 NA TRBV29-1 CSVVNHGGFSYNEQFF TGCAGCGTCGTAAACCACGGGGGATTCTCCTACAATGAGCAGTTCTTC
NA TRBJ1-5 NA TRBV7-2 CASSFQDYSNQPQHF TGTGCCAGCAGCTTCCAGGATTATAGCAATCAGCCCCAGCATTTT
NA TRBJ2-1 NA TRBV10-3 CAISGVGTAYNEQFF TGTGCCATCAGTGGCGTAGGGACGGCATACAATGAGCAGTTCTTC
few TRBJ1-1 TRBD1 TRBV6-1 CASSENTGDTEAFF TGTGCCAGCAGTGAAAATACAGGGGACACTGAAGCTTTCTTT
many TRBJ2-3 NA TRBV20-1 CSARRLRRTDTQYF TGCAGTGCTAGACGGCTAAGACGCACAGATACGCAGTATTTT
NA TRBJ2-5 NA TRBV7-9 CASGWDANQETQYF TGTGCCAGCGGCTGGGATGCGAACCAAGAGACCCAGTACTTC